Reported below is one T cell receptor beta chain. The antigen remains undetermined. CDR1 is MNHEY and CDR2 is SMNVEV in the germline V gene (reference sequence). Germline trimming cut 5 bases from V and 1 base from J; bases unmatched to any gene: 7. This CDR3 region has 16 residues. The intended depth for sequencing was 1 in 200,000 to 1 in 1 million T cells. Profiled with immunoSEQ multiplex PCR; TCRdb holds only in-frame clones, not every one. The sample comprises about 84,000 clones, about 86% of which are singletons, and over 5% rests with the top ten. The data belong to a study of cytotoxic CD8 clonotypes in ibrutinib-treated CLL. Background on the study: The subjects consisted of roughly twelve relapsed/refractory and over 14 treatment-naive individuals, with around 17 IGHV unmutated. Findings and caveats of the study: In comparison with age-matched healthy donors, baseline clonality was higher and tracked circulating CD8+ T-cell counts.

The receptor's source is a human donor with chronic lymphocytic leukemia. The sample consisted of PBMCs, taken before ibrutinib treatment. The V call is TRBV27, the J call TRBJ2-5; 10 bases are a match to TRBD1. The CDR3 sequence is CASSTGTGDTQETQYF. CDR3 sequence (DNA): TGTGCCAGCAGTACCGGGACAGGGGACACCCAAGAGACCCAGTACTTC.